Listed here are 32 T cell receptor beta chains from one sample, sequenced in a study of OX40 agonist ivuxolimab in advanced cancers. The library was obtained by the immunoSEQ multiplex PCR assay. As stored in TCRdb, this immuneACCESS dataset retains in-frame rearrangements with V and J assigned. A fraction of the clones does not appear; measured against another copy, unresolved V genes explain less than half of the discrepancy, and the remainder lacks a known reason. This sample is represented by approximately 67,000 clones; about 89% of them were singletons. The ten largest clonotypes hold around 6.1% of the sample. The source was CD4+ or CD8+ T cells sorted from blood, collected in a trial of the OX40 agonist ivuxolimab. All receptors come from an adult with an advanced solid tumor such as melanoma, head and neck, liver or kidney cancer.

The chain employs TRBV30 and TRBJ1-1; TRBD1 matches at 7 bases. Germline V gene sequence: CDR1 GTSNPN, CDR2 SVGIG (reference sequence). V dropped 8 bases and J dropped 5; count of bases not matched to a gene: 17. CDR3 size: 15 residues. DNA for the CDR3: TGTGCCCGAAGGGGGATAGGACAGGAATGGACTGAAGCTTTCTTT. It translates to CARRGIGQEWTEAFF.

In its sample, this clone was seen once. V and J are TRBV4-1 and TRBJ2-7; D may be TRBD2 (5 bases). The V end lost 0 bases, the J end lost 0 bases, and 12 bases lay between the germline ends. The CDR3 contains 16 residues. Germline V lookup: CDR1 MGHRA, CDR2 YSYEKL. CDR3 residues: CASSQEWTFSSYEQYF. CDR3 coding DNA: TGCGCCAGCAGCCAAGAATGGACTTTCAGCTCCTACGAGCAGTACTTC.

CDR3 bases: TGTGCCAGCAGGTCAGGGTCGTCCTACGAGCAGTACTTC. This gives the protein CASRSGSSYEQYF. The V call is TRBV7-2, the J call TRBJ2-7; D is possibly TRBD1 (5 bases). The CDR3 sequence is 13 residues long. Germline loops: CDR1 SGHTA, CDR2 FQGNSA. V lost 6 bases, J lost 1 base, and 10 bases lay in between.

V gene TRBV7-9 combines with J gene TRBJ1-3; 7 nucleotides match TRBD1. Unmatched junction bases numbered 6, after V lost 6 bases and J lost 4 bases. This CDR3 region has 14 residues. CDR1 and CDR2 (germline): SEHNR, FQNEAQ (reference sequence). The CDR3 loop reads CASRPTGMGNTIYF. Here the CDR3 DNA reads TGTGCCAGCAGACCGACAGGGATGGGAAACACCATATATTTT.

The chain joins TRBV7-9 to TRBJ1-1; D uncertain. The CDR3 is 14 residues long. Germline CDR1 reads SEHNR; CDR2 reads FQNEAQ (reference sequence). Deletions cut 5 bases from V and 2 bases from J, with 12 bases between. The CDR3 nucleotides are TGTGCCAGCAGCCTGACACCTTCCAACACTGAAGCTTTCTTT. This gives the protein CASSLTPSNTEAFF.

This clone was seen a few times. The chain links TRBV27 to TRBJ2-1; TRBD1 aligns across 11 bases. The CDR3 has 15 amino acids. Germline V gives CDR1 MNHEY, CDR2 SMNVEV (reference sequence). Germline trimming cut 6 bases from V and 6 bases from J; bases unmatched to any gene: 7. CDR3 sequence reads: CASRSGTGGINEQFF. CDR3 DNA: TGTGCCAGCAGGTCCGGGACAGGGGGAATCAATGAGCAGTTCTTC.

In this sample, this clone turned up once. The chain is built from TRBV7-2 and TRBJ1-1, with D uncertain. CDR3 size: 13 residues. The germline gives CDR1 SGHTA, CDR2 FQGNSA. The germline V and J ends were trimmed by 1 base and 6 bases, with 9 bases remaining between them. CDR3 region: CASSLGPGAEAFF. CDR3 in DNA: TGTGCCAGCAGCTTAGGTCCAGGCGCTGAAGCTTTCTTT.

The genes are TRBV5-4 and TRBJ2-2; D unresolved. Germline V gene lookup returns CDR1 SGHNT and CDR2 YYREEE (reference sequence). The CDR3 contains 15 residues. With 2 bases removed from V and 4 bases from J, the gap between germline ends came to 12 bases. In DNA, the CDR3 is TGTGCCAGCAGCTTATGGGGTCCCGTCACCGGGGAGCTGTTTTTT. This sequence encodes CASSLWGPVTGELFF.

This clone was observed a single time. V usage is TRBV27 and J usage is TRBJ1-2; a possible D gene is TRBD1 (6 bases). Germline V gene sequence: CDR1 MNHEY, CDR2 SMNVEV (reference sequence). This CDR3 region has 13 residues. Trimming pared 3 bases from V and 7 bases from J, leaving 12 bases between. The CDR3 loop is CASSFGQTAGYTF. The CDR3 DNA is TGTGCCAGCAGTTTTGGACAGACGGCTGGCTACACCTTC.

The chain combines TRBV4-3 with TRBJ2-3; 10 bases agree with TRBD2. Losses at the gene ends were 4 bases for V and 2 bases for J; bases not matched to a gene: 6. The germline V gene encodes CDR1 LGHNA and CDR2 YSLEER. This CDR3 is 16 amino acids long. The CDR3 protein is CASSPRLAGSTDTQYF. The CDR3 bases are TGCGCCAGCAGCCCGCGACTAGCGGGTTCCACAGATACGCAGTATTTT.

The gene calls are TRBV5-6 and TRBJ1-1, with D uncertain. Looked up from germline, CDR1 is SGHDT and CDR2 is YYEEEE. V was cut by 2 bases and J by 0 bases, with 8 bases left in between. This CDR3 is built from 14 residues. CDR3 sequence (DNA): TGTGCCAGCAGCTTTGGCGGCTTGAACACTGAAGCTTTCTTT. This encodes CASSFGGLNTEAFF.

J is TRBJ2-7 and V is TRBV9; a weak D match, TRBD1 (6 bases). Germline-derived CDR1 and CDR2 are SGDLS and YYNGEE. The CDR3 covers 15 residues. Deletions cut 2 bases from V and 4 bases from J, with 16 bases between. In DNA form, the CDR3 reads TGTGCCAGCAGCGTCGGACAGTCGAGGGATTACGAGCAGTACTTC. It is translated as CASSVGQSRDYEQYF.

The V gene is TRBV5-6, the J gene TRBJ1-1; 8 nucleotides align to TRBD1. The V gene's germline CDR1 is SGHDT and CDR2 YYEEEE. J lost 0 bases, V lost 2 bases, and 15 bases had no gene match. This CDR3 is 19 amino acids long. CDR3 nucleotides: TGTGCCAGCAGCTTATTAGTATCCGACAGGGGAATGCTGAACACTGAAGCTTTCTTT. Translated: CASSLLVSDRGMLNTEAFF.

This chain joins TRBV11-1 and TRBJ2-7; 9 bases line up with TRBD1. Per germline, CDR1 SGHAT and CDR2 FQDESV (reference sequence). The CDR3 runs to 15 residues. V shed 1 base and J 3 bases; nucleotides not matched to a gene: 4. The CDR3 is CASSLVGTGNYEQYF. The CDR3 DNA sequence: TGTGCCAGCAGCTTAGTCGGGACAGGGAACTACGAGCAGTACTTC. The complete variable domain, with remaining parts taken from reference TRBV11-1 and TRBJ2-7, reads EAEVAQSPRYKITEKSQAVAFWCDPISGHATLYWYRQILGQGPELLVQFQDESVVDDSQLPKDRFSAERLKGVDSTLKIQPAELGDSAMYLCASSLVGTGNYEQYFGPGTRLTVT.

The V call is TRBV14, the J call TRBJ2-6; D unresolved. V shed 3 bases and J shed 2 bases, with 5 bases lying between them. Germline V gene data show CDR1 as SGHDN and CDR2 as FVKESK. The CDR3 length is 14 residues. CDR3 amino acids: CASSHLTGANVLTF. CDR3 DNA sequence: TGTGCCAGCAGCCACTTAACTGGGGCCAACGTCCTGACTTTC.

This chain joins TRBV4-2 and TRBJ2-7, with TRBD1 as a possible D gene (6 bases). Deletions cut 1 base from V and 0 bases from J, with 13 bases between. Germline V gene sequence: CDR1 LGHNA, CDR2 YNFKEQ. The CDR3 contains 16 residues. This CDR3 reads CASSQADRLTSYEQYF. CDR3 sequence (DNA): TGTGCCAGCAGCCAAGCGGACAGACTAACCTCCTACGAGCAGTACTTC.

This clone was observed once. The chain recombines TRBV6-1 with TRBJ1-2, with a weak D call TRBD1 (6 bases). Germline V lookup: CDR1 MNHNS, CDR2 SASEGT. The CDR3 totals 12 residues. V was clipped by 8 bases and J by 5 bases, with 12 bases between them. The CDR3 bases are TGTGCCAGCGCAGGGGTTAGGTATGGCTACACCTTC. Translated, it gives CASAGVRYGYTF.

The chain employs TRBV7-2 and TRBJ1-1, with 11 bases matching TRBD1. V gave up 5 bases and J gave up 4 bases; unmatched junction bases: 3. The length of the CDR3 is 14 residues. Germline CDR1 reads SGHTA; CDR2 reads FQGNSA. The CDR3 DNA reads TGTGCCAGCAGCCCCGGGACAGGGGGCACTGAAGCTTTCTTT. This encodes CASSPGTGGTEAFF.

V is TRBV6-5 and J is TRBJ2-7, with 11 bases identical to TRBD1. Germline V gene data show CDR1 as MNHEY and CDR2 as SVGAGI. V lost 5 bases to trimming and J lost 0 bases; unmatched junction nucleotides: 3. The length of the CDR3 is 15 residues. CDR3 coding DNA: TGTGCCAGCAGTCCTGGGACAGGGGGCTCCTACGAGCAGTACTTC. Its translation is CASSPGTGGSYEQYF.

About this clone: The junction does not match germline at one end; this may be a read error. The V gene is TRBV6-4, the J gene TRBJ2-7; maybe TRBD1 (6 bases). The CDR3 has 16 amino acids. Germline loops: CDR1 MRHNA, CDR2 SNTAGT. CDR3 coding DNA: TGTGCCAGCAGTTACTCGAAGGAACAGGGTCACTACGAGCAGTACTTC. The encoded protein is CASSYSKEQGHYEQYF.

The V call is TRBV27, the J call TRBJ2-7; TRBD2 might be the D (6 bases). The CDR3 spans 14 residues. Germline CDR1 reads MNHEY; CDR2 reads SMNVEV (reference sequence). The V end was cut by 2 bases, the J end by 2 bases, with 10 bases between. CDR3 protein: CASSLGGRTYEQYF. The CDR3 region has the DNA TGTGCCAGCAGTTTAGGGGGGAGGACCTACGAGCAGTACTTC.

The CDR3: CASSPYGTRGEKLFF. The CDR3 DNA reads as TGTGCCAGCAGTCCCTACGGGACTAGGGGTGAAAAACTGTTTTTT. This sequence joins TRBV28 and TRBJ1-4; weak D call: TRBD1 (5 bases). Germline CDR1 reads MDHEN; CDR2 reads SYDVKM. V was trimmed by 5 bases and J by 7 bases, leaving 17 bases between them. The CDR3 covers 15 residues.

CDR3 bases: TGTGCCAGCAGTTACTCGAAAGTCTACGAGCAGTACTTC. This codes for CASSYSKVYEQYF. V and J are TRBV6-5 and TRBJ2-7; D gene uncertain. Germline-derived CDR1 and CDR2 are MNHEY and SVGAGI. The CDR3 loop spans 13 amino acids. V lost 0 bases to trimming and J lost 3 bases, with 6 bases between them.

V is TRBV28 and J is TRBJ2-1, with 13 bases lining up with TRBD2. J was trimmed by 3 bases and V by 6 bases; bases with no gene match: 8. The germline CDR1 and CDR2 sequences are MDHEN and SYDVKM. CDR3 length equals 17 residues. CDR3 protein: CASSGPTSGRHYNEQFF. In nucleotides, the CDR3 is TGTGCCAGCAGCGGCCCGACTAGCGGGAGGCACTACAATGAGCAGTTCTTC.

The V gene is TRBV27, the J gene TRBJ1-1, with D tentatively TRBD1 (5 bases). V lost 5 bases, J lost 0 bases, and 7 bases lay in between. CDR3 length: 13 residues. Germline V gene sequence: CDR1 MNHEY, CDR2 SMNVEV (reference sequence). CDR3 coding DNA: TGTGCCAGCAGTCAGGGTTTGAACACTGAAGCTTTCTTT. This translates into CASSQGLNTEAFF.

The rearrangement joins TRBV11-2 to TRBJ1-1; 11 bases are a match to TRBD1. CDR1 is SGHAT and CDR2 is FQNNGV in the germline V gene. The CDR3 is 15 amino acids. The trim removed 4 bases at V and 5 bases at J, leaving 6 bases unmatched. The DNA of the CDR3 is TGTGCCAGCAGCTCCCGGGACAGGGGGGGAACTGAAGCTTTCTTT. Translated, it gives CASSSRDRGGTEAFF.

The chain employs TRBV6-5 and TRBJ1-2; D remains ambiguous. Germline V lookup: CDR1 MNHEY, CDR2 SVGAGI. The V gene lost 10 bases and the J gene lost 3 bases, with 15 bases spanning the gap. The CDR3 contains 13 residues. Here the CDR3 DNA reads TGTGCCACCTCGGAACGCTCCTACTATGGCTACACCTTC. Translated: CATSERSYYGYTF.

CDR3 sequence (DNA): TGTGCCAGCAGCCCAACAGGAGCGCCCATGAACACTGAAGCTTTCTTT. This encodes CASSPTGAPMNTEAFF. The V gene is TRBV7-8, the J gene TRBJ1-1; D may be TRBD1 (5 bases). This CDR3 region has 16 residues. The ends were cut back, 5 bases at V and 0 bases at J, with 16 bases in the middle. In germline, CDR1 is SGHVS, CDR2 FQNEAQ.

This sequence joins TRBV7-8 and TRBJ1-2; 8 nucleotides match TRBD1. Germline CDR1 SGHVS, CDR2 FQNEAQ. The CDR3 covers 14 residues. V was pared by 5 bases and J by 7 bases, with 9 bases of the junction left unmatched. CDR3 nucleotides: TGTGCCAGCAGCGACAGGGGACCGGGGAGTGGCTACACCTTC. It specifies CASSDRGPGSGYTF.

This rearrangement joins TRBV19 to TRBJ2-7, with D perhaps matching TRBD1 (5 bases). Trimming took 1 base from V and 4 from J, leaving 8 bases between them. CDR1 is LNHDA and CDR2 is SQIVND in the germline V gene (reference sequence). The CDR3 has 13 amino acids. Written as DNA, the CDR3 is TGTGCCAGTAGTATAGCCGGACAATACGAGCAGTACTTC. This translates into CASSIAGQYEQYF.

J is TRBJ2-1 and V is TRBV27, with no clear D. V was cut by 0 bases and J by 0 bases, with 12 bases left in between. Germline values: CDR1 MNHEY, CDR2 SMNVEV (reference sequence). This CDR3 comprises 17 residues. DNA for the CDR3: TGTGCCAGCAGTTTATCGCAATCACTAAGCTCCTACAATGAGCAGTTCTTC. Its translation is CASSLSQSLSSYNEQFF.

CDR3 sequence: CASSFLAGYQETQYF. The DNA for the CDR3 is TGTGCCAGCAGCTTCCTAGCGGGCTACCAAGAGACCCAGTACTTC. V gene TRBV7-2 combines with J gene TRBJ2-5, with 8 nucleotides matching TRBD2. This CDR3 is 15 amino acids long. Germline V gene lookup returns CDR1 SGHTA and CDR2 FQGNSA. V trimming: 3 bases; J trimming: 0 bases; junction bases outside the gene matches: 3.